A selection of T cell receptor beta chains follows, all from one sample in a study of cytomegalovirus exposure and HLA in healthy donors. Data came from immunoSEQ multiplex PCR; TCRdb stores just in-frame clones and leaves some out. The sample includes 130,000 to 150,000 clones, 80% of them seen just once. The source material was PBMCs. The receptors here all came from a man under 40 in good health and CMV-seronegative. The CDR3 runs from the conserved cysteine through the conserved F or W. Fields, in order: D gene, J gene, clone size, V gene, CDR3 DNA, CDR3 protein. The D gene is left open where the match is weak. For some rows the clone size is stated as once, few or many, or as a class when expanded; others skip it.

TRBD2 | TRBJ2-7 | NA | TRBV2 | TGTGCCAGCAGGGCTAGAAGAGGACTAGCGGGGGGGCCTAGCCGGGACGAGCAGTACTTC | CASRARRGLAGGPSRDEQYF
TRBD1 | TRBJ2-4 | NA | TRBV9 | TGTGCCAGCAGCGCGAGCCTCGGGACAGGAGTAAAAAACATTCAGTACTTC | CASSASLGTGVKNIQYF
TRBD1 | TRBJ2-7 | once | TRBV5-1 | TGCGCCAGCAGCGAGGGCGGACAGGGGGTTCGCTACGAGCAGTACTTC | CASSEGGQGVRYEQYF
NA | TRBJ2-5 | NA | TRBV6-5 | TGTGCCAGCAGTTACGGGTACAGGGAAGAGACCCAGTACTTC | CASSYGYREETQYF
NA | TRBJ2-7 | NA | TRBV6-6 | TGTGCCAGCAGTGTTTCCCCGGGCTACGAGCAGTACTTC | CASSVSPGYEQYF
NA | TRBJ2-7 | NA | TRBV6-1 | TGTGCCAGCAGGAAAGCAGGGGAATCCTACGAGCAGTACTTC | CASRKAGESYEQYF
NA | TRBJ2-7 | NA | TRBV6-1 | TGTGCCAGCACTCGAGATTCACCCTTTGAGCAGTACTTC | CASTRDSPFEQYF
TRBD1 | TRBJ1-1 | few | TRBV18 | TGTGCCAGCTCGCGGGAGGCAGGGGGAAGAACTGAAGCTTTCTTT | CASSREAGGRTEAFF
NA | TRBJ1-2 | NA | TRBV4-1 | TGCGCCAGCAGCGGGACATTTGATGGCTACACCTTC | CASSGTFDGYTF
TRBD2 | TRBJ2-5 | once | TRBV5-4 | TGTGCCAGCAGCAACCGCCCCGGGACTAGTTTGCAGACCCAGTACTTC | CASSNRPGTSLQTQYF
TRBD2 | TRBJ2-7 | once | TRBV15 | TGTGCCACCAGCAGAGGTGGCGGGAGTCCATACGAGCAGTACTTC | CATSRGGGSPYEQYF
TRBD2 | TRBJ2-7 | NA | TRBV10-1 | TGCGCCAGCAGTTCCGATTTAGGACTAGCGGGGACCTTACACTACGAGCAGTACTTC | CASSSDLGLAGTLHYEQYF
TRBD1 | TRBJ2-3 | NA | TRBV7-9 | TGTGCCAGCAGCTCAAAAGGACAGGGGTTTACAGATACGCAGTATTTT | CASSSKGQGFTDTQYF
TRBD1 | TRBJ1-1 | NA | TRBV10-3 | TGTGCCACAAAAGACGGGACAGGGGAATATGAAGCTTTCTTT | CATKDGTGEYEAFF
TRBD1 | TRBJ1-1 | NA | TRBV6-4 | TGTGCCAGCAAGACAGGGTCGGGGAACACTGAAGCTTTCTTT | CASKTGSGNTEAFF
NA | TRBJ1-2 | once | TRBV6-5 | TGTGCCAGCAGTTACTCGATCCCCCAGATGGATGGCTACACCTTC | CASSYSIPQMDGYTF
NA | TRBJ1-2 | NA | TRBV7-9 | TGTGCCAGCAGCGGGGGGGGAAACTCTAACTATGGCTACACCTTC | CASSGGGNSNYGYTF
TRBD2 | TRBJ2-7 | NA | TRBV7-9 | TGTGCCAGCAGCTTCCCTAGCGGGAGGACCCACACCTACGAGCAGTACTTC | CASSFPSGRTHTYEQYF
TRBD2 | TRBJ2-1 | NA | TRBV19 | TGTGCCAGTAGTATAGCGATAGCGGGAGGGTATGAGCAGTTCTTC | CASSIAIAGGYEQFF
TRBD2 | TRBJ2-3 | once | TRBV9 | TGTGCCAGCAGCGTCCTAGCGGGAGATGTGACAGATACGCAGTATTTT | CASSVLAGDVTDTQYF
TRBD2 | TRBJ2-7 | NA | TRBV2 | TGTGCCAGCAGGTGGGGGGGGTCCGGCTACGAGCAGTACTTC | CASRWGGSGYEQYF
NA | TRBJ2-5 | NA | TRBV27 | TGTGCCAGCAGATCCAAGCAGAGGACTATGGCCCCTTCGTACTTC | CASRSKQRTMAPSYF
NA | TRBJ1-2 | once | TRBV19 | TGTGCCAGTAGTATACTGGGCGTAACCTATGGCTACACCTTC | CASSILGVTYGYTF
NA | TRBJ2-3 | once | TRBV6-5 | TGTGCCAGCAGTTACTCGTACGGGACAGATACGCAGTATTTT | CASSYSYGTDTQYF